This T cell receptor beta chain was captured by sequencing in a study of a mutant IDH1 vaccine in newly diagnosed glioma (dated by TCRdb to 2020 to 2023). Context from the whole study: In the chemotherapy-containing groups, vaccination started alongside temozolomide cycles, whereas in patients who had radiotherapy alone it started 4-6 weeks after radiotherapy. Before enrollment, most patients had been given radiochemotherapy with temozolomide as standard therapy, while the rest had received either radiotherapy alone or temozolomide alone. Six visits were used for peripheral blood collection: V03 (baseline), V05, V07, V10, V12 and V13. For exploratory analyses, some 24 treated patients had longitudinal TCRB deep sequencing done wherever samples were available. The 30 to 40 treated patients were roughly 62% male and roughly 38% female, with a mean age of approximately 38 years. Visit V12 was the week-35 safety follow-up and visit V13 was the week-47 end of study. Summary of the overall study and its limitations: No apparent relationship was observed between pseudoprogression and alterations in the top peripheral T cell clonotypes detected by TCRB sequencing. Immune responses induced by the vaccine were seen in about 93% of patients across multiple MHC alleles. The authors stated that sample limitations prevented analyses of patient blood samples from being reproduced. Availability determined which PBMC samples were chosen for TCRB deep sequencing.

The germline V gene specifies SGHAT as CDR1 and FQNNGV as CDR2. The CDR3 goes from the cysteine to the phenylalanine over 15 residues. CDR3 DNA is the only sequence kept; it has 45 bases, read in frame from the first base. V and J lose 4 bases and 3 bases, and a span of 15 bases separates them. This clone was seen more than once but under ten times. The target of this receptor is not known. Per-base quality was not reported, and no clone a single base away is much larger than it. The identical CDR3 is also encoded by other nucleotide sequences in the sample. Library preparation employed the immunoSEQ multiplex PCR assay. Following the manufacturer's protocol, the hsTCRB Kit was used to amplify rearranged TCR beta chain sequences. Sequencing of TCRB libraries was carried out on an Illumina MiSeq. Processing in the source paper ran as follows. Demultiplexing, trimming and gene mapping were performed with the kit vendor's proprietary platform. TCRdb's version of the immuneACCESS table is confined to in-frame rearrangements and falls short of the full clone set. An unresolved V gene accounts for under half of the shortfall where checked; the remainder is of unknown origin. That table gives V, J and clone size, and the DNA gave D and trimming. The sample yields around 60,000 clones; under 90% were counted once. The ten largest make up about 4% of the sample.

This specimen's time point label, per the study, means: week 35, safety follow-up. Each vaccine dose, consisting of 300 ug of a 20-mer mutant IDH1 peptide in Montanide, was administered subcutaneously with topical imiquimod. Eight vaccinations were administered to patients in weeks 1, 3, 5, 7, 11, 15, 19 and 23, corresponding to visits V03 through V10. Newly diagnosed WHO grade 3 or 4 IDH1-mutant astrocytomas showing loss of nuclear ATRX were present in the donors. The samples were drawn from NOA16, a multicentre, single-arm, open-label phase I trial in Germany that tested a mutant IDH1 peptide vaccine in humans for the first time. Genomic DNA for TCRB sequencing was extracted from EDTA blood using the DNeasy Blood and Tissue Kit.

Recombination connected TRBV11-2 to TRBJ1-1, with a tentative D gene TRBD1 over 6 matching bases. This clonotype was sampled from a man aged 25-45 years with glioma. Source: PBMCs, taken from a glioma patient whose treatment included an IDH1 peptide vaccine. The DNA reads as follows: TGTGCCAGCAGCTCCTCGGACAGAGGCGACACTGAAGCTTTCTTT. It translates to CASSSSDRGDTEAFF.